The clone carrying this T cell receptor beta chain was counted at least ten times. Its specificity is not known. These data come from a study of T cells after posttransplantation cyclophosphamide. Study-level points and caveats: After PTCy, TRB diversity resembled that of CNI/methotrexate controls.

Using immunoSEQ multiplex PCR, the repertoire was profiled, and TCRdb retains in-frame clones only, with some absent. This repertoire holds about 26,000 clones, and none appear only once. The CDR3 is made up of 18 amino acids. The junction had 7 bases not matched to a gene; V was cut back by 7 bases and J by 0 bases. Germline V gene data show CDR1 as MDHEN and CDR2 as SYDVKM. The chain carries TRBV28 and TRBJ2-6; 12 nucleotides agree with TRBD2. The TCR originated in a man aged 45-60 years in good health, CMV-negative, and a related stem cell transplant donor. The sequencing sample was made of PBMCs. This chain's CDR3 is CASTRTGLAGSGANVLTF. In nucleotides, the CDR3 is TGTGCCAGCACCCGAACGGGACTAGCGGGCTCTGGGGCCAACGTCCTGACTTTC.